This T cell receptor beta chain derives from a study of T and B cells in COVID-19 patients (TCRdb year 2020). For context, the study as a whole: In this study, adaptive immunity was profiled in COVID-19 patients who either had active infection or had recovered, using TRB and IGH repertoire sequencing of peripheral blood. A recovered cohort was made up of 19 patients contributing under 25 samples, mostly after mild to moderate COVID-19 managed as outpatients. The recovered cohort had a median age of 34 years, compared with approximately 70 years in the active-infection cohort. Of the 20 patients in the active-infection cohort, over 10 were critically ill and needed mechanical ventilation or ECMO. Comorbidities linked to unfavorable COVID-19 outcome were present in nine tenths of the roughly 20 patients in the active-infection cohort. Over 8 million TCR sequences were analysed from a TCR and BCR sequence repository that comprised 35 or so patients and 60 to 80 time points. Because samples were available both during active disease and after recovery, a couple of patients were counted in both the recovered and the active cohorts. Repertoire analyses used an age-matched reference group of approximately 42 healthy donors who were negative for COVID-19 antibodies as the comparison. Up to about 10 follow-up blood samples were collected per patient, with some samples spanning different disease stages in the same individual.

What the work shows at the level of the full study, not this receptor alone: The reported TCR clusters were stated to require prospective validation before clinical use. The cohort was considered too small to assess HLA contributions to COVID-19 susceptibility or severity. Strongly skewed TRBV/TRBJ gene usage was reported in patients with COVID-19. Few blood samples were available from mildly ill patients while symptoms were present, and early samples from severe cases were likewise scarce. In active COVID-19, TRB repertoires were highly clonal, while at recovery, diversity and richness increased above the levels seen in healthy donors. Specific T cell subsets (CD4+/Treg/CD8+) and sorted SARS-CoV-2-responsive or tetramer+ T cells had not yet been sequenced, with those experiments still ongoing. A total of about 2,400 TCR clusters were exclusive to the recovered cohort, and 25 to 40 of those clusters were low-pGen clusters.

Genomic DNA extracted from blood, in amounts of roughly 250-550 ng, served as the starting material for amplifying TRB repertoires. On this clonotype itself: Its antigen remains undetermined. Base qualities were left out, and no much larger clone turns up one base away.

The instrument given in TCRdb is Illumina MiSeq. TRB rearrangements were amplified by multiplex PCR with BIOMED2 TRB-A/B primer pools. Illumina-compatible adapters and 7-nucleotide sample barcodes were added to the amplicons in two consecutive PCRs. All library PCRs used Phusion HS II polymerase. The amplicons were purified from gel with the NucleoSpin Gel and PCR Clean-up kit, measured on Qubit, and then pooled at 3 to 4.5 nM. The quality of the amplicon pool was checked on an Agilent 2100 Bioanalyzer prior to Illumina next-generation sequencing. The study's processing was this. TRB rearrangements were annotated with MiXCR 3.0.8 using the default MiXCR reference library. Non-productive reads and sequences with fewer than 2 reads were excluded, and each unique CDR3 nucleotide sequence counted as one clone. R 3.5.1 was used to calculate clonality, diversity, richness and V-J gene usage. TCR clustering by CDR3 similarity used GLIPH2, with generation probabilities calculated by OLGA. Only GLIPH2 clusters containing at least four unique TCR clonotypes present in at least three individuals were kept. TCRdb reprocessed the public reads (quality trimming at Q25 with fastp, clone calling with MiXCR) and kept in-frame beta chains. One record per CDR3 amino acid sequence lists the most common genes and DNA. The authors' filters were not applied to this entry. This sample lists 20,000 to 25,000 distinct CDR3 sequences; 25% to 35% were detected once. The ten biggest clones cover 2.8% of the sample.

Specimen: blood. This TCR derives from a human donor who had recovered from COVID-19.

The CDR3 protein is CASSPGGQGPDTQYF. The bases read TGTGCCAGCAGCCCAGGGGGACAGGGGCCAGATACGCAGTATTTT. Recombination joined TRBV5-4 with TRBJ2-3, and TRBD1 aligns with 10 junction nucleotides. Counted from cysteine to phenylalanine, this CDR3 has 15 amino acids. Only the CDR3 region is kept as DNA, spanning 45 bases read in frame from base 1. The V end gives up 4 bases and the J end 4 bases, leaving 6 bases in the junction not matched to a gene. As encoded in the germline V gene (reference sequence), CDR1 is SGHNT while CDR2 is YYREEE.